The rows below give T cell receptor beta chains drawn from one sample of a study of T cell changes during pregnancy in multiple sclerosis. Clones were read by immunoSEQ multiplex PCR, and TCRdb kept only the in-frame ones, dropping some. Of some 51,000 clones in the sample, around 94% were seen once. The input for sequencing was CD4+ T cells from peripheral blood mononuclear cells, taken in the first trimester of pregnancy. These receptor sequences come from a female donor with multiple sclerosis, enrolled in a pregnancy study. Both conserved end residues are part of each CDR3. Fields, in order: clone size, J gene, V gene, D gene, CDR3 protein, CDR3 DNA. The D gene is left open where the match is weak. The size of a clone is reported for some rows only, either as once, few or many, or as a class for expanded clones.

NA,TRBJ2-2,TRBV6-4,TRBD1,CASRPDRANTGELFF,TGTGCCAGCAGGCCGGACAGGGCGAACACCGGGGAGCTGTTTTTT
NA,TRBJ2-1,TRBV29-1,NA,CSVEGYGGRRRSYNEQFF,TGCAGCGTGGAAGGTTACGGGGGGCGACGACGTTCCTACAATGAGCAGTTCTTC
NA,TRBJ1-2,TRBV19,TRBD1,CASSTNRGGYTF,TGCGCCAGTAGTACGAACAGGGGTGGCTACACCTTC
NA,TRBJ2-7,TRBV25-1,NA,CASSGGVTYEQYF,TGTGCCAGCAGTGGGGGGGTTACCTACGAGCAGTACTTC
NA,TRBJ1-5,TRBV14,NA,CASSQKGGGLNQPQHF,TGTGCCAGCAGCCAAAAGGGGGGGGGCCTCAATCAGCCCCAGCATTTT
NA,TRBJ1-4,TRBV7-9,NA,CASSFEGIGEKLFF,TGTGCCAGCAGCTTCGAGGGTATCGGTGAAAAACTGTTTTTT
NA,TRBJ2-3,TRBV6-5,NA,CASRQYPDTQYF,TGTGCCAGCAGACAATATCCAGATACGCAGTATTTT
NA,TRBJ1-1,TRBV21-1,NA,CASSKTGGAVVCTEAFF,TGTGCCAGCAGCAAGACAGGGGGCGCGGTTGTCTGCACTGAAGCTTTCTTT
NA,TRBJ2-3,TRBV5-6,NA,CASNTGSLRSYF,TGTGCCAGCAACACCGGGAGCCTTAGGTCGTATTTT
NA,TRBJ1-2,TRBV6-1,TRBD1,CAHFPGQRNYGYTF,TGTGCCCATTTCCCGGGACAGAGAAACTATGGCTACACCTTC
NA,TRBJ2-4,TRBV5-4,TRBD2,CASSRREASGGGAKNIQYF,TGTGCCAGCAGCCGCCGAGAAGCTAGCGGGGGGGGAGCCAAAAACATTCAGTACTTC
NA,TRBJ1-1,TRBV4-1,NA,CASSQGDNLNTEAFF,TGCGCCAGCAGCCAAGGAGACAACTTGAACACTGAAGCTTTCTTT
once,TRBJ1-5,TRBV7-9,NA,CASSLPLPNQPQHF,TGTGCCAGCAGCTTACCCCTCCCCAATCAGCCCCAGCATTTT
NA,TRBJ2-1,TRBV12-5,NA,CASALGPVNEQFF,TGTGCTAGTGCTTTGGGGCCAGTCAATGAGCAGTTCTTC
NA,TRBJ1-2,TRBV7-9,NA,CASSRGGSGYTF,TGTGCCAGCAGTCGGGGGGGGAGCGGCTACACCTTC
NA,TRBJ1-5,TRBV19,NA,CASSISGGLNQPQHF,TGTGCCAGTAGTATTTCGGGGGGACTCAATCAGCCCCAGCATTTT
NA,TRBJ2-3,TRBV6-1,NA,CASSEAGGRSTDTQYF,TGTGCCAGCAGTGAAGCGGGAGGACGTAGCACAGATACGCAGTATTTT
NA,TRBJ1-2,TRBV2,TRBD1,CASSGGTGPNYGYTF,TGTGCCAGCAGTGGTGGGACAGGGCCTAACTATGGCTACACCTTC
once,TRBJ1-5,TRBV27,NA,CASSFGGGGQPQHF,TGTGCCAGCAGTTTTGGAGGGGGAGGGCAGCCCCAGCATTTT
NA,TRBJ1-2,TRBV5-1,TRBD1,CASSLAVTGGHGYTF,TGCGCCAGCAGCTTGGCCGTTACAGGGGGCCATGGCTACACCTTC
NA,TRBJ1-1,TRBV5-1,NA,CASSLGGSMNTEAFF,TGCGCCAGCAGCTTGGGCGGTTCCATGAACACTGAAGCTTTCTTT
NA,TRBJ2-7,TRBV7-2,TRBD2,CASSPTILAGGPYEQYF,TGTGCCAGCAGCCCGACAATCCTAGCGGGGGGGCCTTACGAGCAGTACTTC
NA,TRBJ2-7,TRBV27,TRBD2,CASSPDVGGSYEQYF,TGTGCCAGCAGTCCCGACGTGGGGGGGTCCTACGAGCAGTACTTC
NA,TRBJ2-3,TRBV9,TRBD2,CASSSRLAGSPDTQYF,TGTGCCAGCAGCTCCCGACTAGCGGGGTCCCCAGATACGCAGTATTTT
NA,TRBJ2-7,TRBV7-2,NA,CASSLGLVPFYEQYF,TGTGCCAGCAGCTTAGGCCTAGTTCCGTTCTACGAGCAGTACTTC
NA,TRBJ2-5,TRBV6-1,TRBD2,CASSEPGLAETQYF,TGTGCCAGCAGTGAACCGGGACTAGCAGAGACCCAGTACTTC
NA,TRBJ1-1,TRBV5-6,NA,CASNPFGTLNTEAFF,TGTGCCAGCAACCCGTTTGGGACATTGAACACTGAAGCTTTCTTT
NA,TRBJ2-7,TRBV9,TRBD1,CASSAQTGLAYEQYF,TGTGCCAGCAGCGCGCAGACAGGGTTGGCCTACGAGCAGTACTTC
NA,TRBJ1-5,TRBV6-1,TRBD1,CASSETGQGARQPQHF,TGTGCCAGCAGTGAGACCGGACAGGGGGCACGGCAGCCCCAGCATTTT
NA,TRBJ2-2,TRBV19,TRBD2,CASSIWTSGAGELFF,TGTGCCAGTAGTATTTGGACTAGCGGGGCCGGGGAGCTGTTTTTT
NA,TRBJ1-3,TRBV5-1,NA,CASSDGASGNTIYF,TGCGCCAGCAGCGATGGGGCATCTGGAAACACCATATATTTT
NA,TRBJ2-3,TRBV6-1,NA,CASSEFSRRGSTDTQYF,TGTGCCAGCAGTGAGTTTTCCCGGCGGGGCAGCACAGATACGCAGTATTTT
NA,TRBJ1-2,TRBV9,TRBD1,CASTAGTGNYGYTF,TGTGCCAGCACCGCCGGGACAGGGAACTATGGCTACACCTTC
NA,TRBJ2-1,TRBV5-1,TRBD2,CASSLFSGTSSYNEQFF,TGCGCCAGCAGCCTATTTTCCGGGACTAGCTCCTACAATGAGCAGTTCTTC
NA,TRBJ2-5,TRBV5-1,NA,CASRKIQGTETQYF,TGCGCCAGCAGAAAAATACAGGGTACCGAGACCCAGTACTTC
NA,TRBJ2-3,TRBV2,TRBD2,CASSDLLAGGQDTQYF,TGTGCCAGCAGTGATTTACTAGCGGGGGGACAGGATACGCAGTATTTT
NA,TRBJ1-2,TRBV27,TRBD1,CASSFALSRGHVYGYTF,TGTGCCAGCAGTTTTGCTCTTTCCAGGGGGCATGTCTATGGCTACACCTTC
once,TRBJ1-1,TRBV7-9,TRBD1,CASSRTGMNTEAFF,TGTGCCAGCAGTCGGACAGGTATGAACACTGAAGCTTTCTTT
NA,TRBJ1-3,TRBV6-5,NA,CASSLTGRSGNTIYF,TGTGCCAGCAGTTTAACAGGCCGCTCTGGAAACACCATATATTTT
NA,TRBJ2-7,TRBV9,TRBD1,CASSVVDRVGCEQYF,TGTGCCAGCAGCGTAGTGGACAGGGTAGGTTGCGAGCAGTACTTC
once,TRBJ1-2,TRBV28,TRBD1,CASSLGGQGMGYTF,TGTGCCAGCAGTTTAGGGGGACAGGGGATGGGCTACACCTTC
once,TRBJ2-5,TRBV2,NA,CASSGQRGQETQYF,TGTGCCAGCAGTGGACAAAGGGGCCAAGAGACCCAGTACTTC
NA,TRBJ1-1,TRBV5-4,TRBD1,CASSVGQGVPEAFF,TGTGCCAGCAGCGTTGGACAGGGAGTACCTGAAGCTTTCTTT
NA,TRBJ2-5,TRBV11-2,NA,CASSPPGFGVIQYF,TGTGCCAGCAGCCCTCCAGGGTTTGGCGTCATCCAGTACTTC
few,TRBJ1-1,TRBV2,NA,CASLRNTEAFF,TGTGCCAGCCTAAGGAACACTGAAGCTTTCTTT
NA,TRBJ2-5,TRBV5-6,NA,CASTPWRERTQYF,TGTGCCAGCACCCCCTGGAGGGAGCGGACCCAGTACTTC
NA,TRBJ1-1,TRBV11-2,TRBD1,CASREGRGRVNTEAFF,TGTGCCAGCAGGGAGGGAAGGGGGCGGGTGAACACTGAAGCTTTCTTT
NA,TRBJ2-1,TRBV6-6,TRBD2,CASTRTSGENNEQFF,TGTGCCAGCACCAGGACTAGCGGGGAGAACAATGAGCAGTTCTTC
NA,TRBJ1-6,TRBV5-1,NA,CASSLDPAADNSPLHF,TGCGCCAGCAGCTTGGATCCCGCGGCAGATAATTCACCCCTCCACTTT
NA,TRBJ2-7,TRBV5-1,TRBD2,CASSLTRTRAYEQYF,TGCGCCAGCAGCTTGACCCGGACTAGGGCCTACGAGCAGTACTTC
NA,TRBJ2-5,TRBV7-6,NA,CASSLGSTRGLETQYF,TGTGCCAGCAGCTTAGGATCCACCCGCGGGCTGGAGACCCAGTACTTC
NA,TRBJ2-3,TRBV7-3,TRBD1,CASSPGTGMTDTQYF,TGTGCCAGCAGCCCCGGGACAGGGATGACAGATACGCAGTATTTT
few,TRBJ1-5,TRBV6-1,TRBD1,CASSGDRVFQRPQHF,TGTGCCAGCAGTGGGGACAGGGTGTTCCAGAGGCCCCAGCATTTT
NA,TRBJ1-1,TRBV25-1,NA,CASSASTTLTEAFF,TGTGCCAGCAGTGCCAGCACGACACTGACTGAAGCTTTCTTT
NA,TRBJ1-6,TRBV25-1,NA,CASTPTSSYNSPLHF,TGTGCCAGCACTCCTACTAGCTCCTATAATTCACCCCTCCACTTT
NA,TRBJ1-2,TRBV18,TRBD1,CASSPRDRDGYTF,TGTGCCAGCTCACCCCGGGACAGGGATGGCTACACCTTC
NA,TRBJ1-3,TRBV20-1,NA,CSGPQGNTIYF,TGCAGTGGCCCTCAGGGAAACACCATATATTTT